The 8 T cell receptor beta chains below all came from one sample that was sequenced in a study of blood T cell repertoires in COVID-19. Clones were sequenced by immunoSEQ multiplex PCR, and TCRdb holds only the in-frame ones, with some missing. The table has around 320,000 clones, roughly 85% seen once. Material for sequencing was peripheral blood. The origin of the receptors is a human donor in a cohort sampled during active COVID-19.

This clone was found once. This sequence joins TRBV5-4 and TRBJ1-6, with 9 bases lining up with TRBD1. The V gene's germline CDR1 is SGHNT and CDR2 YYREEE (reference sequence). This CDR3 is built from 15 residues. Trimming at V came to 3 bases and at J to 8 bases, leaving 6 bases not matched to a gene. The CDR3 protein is CASSSPGQGHSPLHF. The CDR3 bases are TGTGCCAGCAGCTCTCCGGGACAGGGTCATTCACCCCTCCACTTT. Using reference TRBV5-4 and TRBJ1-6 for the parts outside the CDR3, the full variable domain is ETGVTQSPTHLIKTRGQQVTLRCSSQSGHNTVSWYQQALGQGPQFIFQYYREEENGRGNFPPRFSGLQFPNYSSELNVNALELDDSALYLCASSSPGQGHSPLHFGNGTRLTVT.

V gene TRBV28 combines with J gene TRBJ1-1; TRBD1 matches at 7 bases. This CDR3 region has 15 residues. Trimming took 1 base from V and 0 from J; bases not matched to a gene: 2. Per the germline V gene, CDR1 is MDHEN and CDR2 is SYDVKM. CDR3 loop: CASSLYGTVNTEAFF. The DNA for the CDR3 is TGTGCCAGCAGTTTATACGGGACAGTGAACACTGAAGCTTTCTTT.

The CDR3 is CASSLGGVMNTEAFF. CDR3 sequence (DNA): TGTGCCAGCAGCTTGGGAGGGGTTATGAACACTGAAGCTTTCTTT. The chain is built from TRBV7-2 and TRBJ1-1; tentatively, D is TRBD1 (5 bases). CDR3 length equals 15 residues. Germline V gives CDR1 SGHTA, CDR2 FQGNSA. V was cut by 3 bases and J by 0 bases, with 11 bases left in between.

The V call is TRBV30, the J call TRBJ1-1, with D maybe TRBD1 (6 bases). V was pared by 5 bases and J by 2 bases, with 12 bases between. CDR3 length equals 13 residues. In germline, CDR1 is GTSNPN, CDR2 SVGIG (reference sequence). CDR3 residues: CAWAQGTNTEAFF. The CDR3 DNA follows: TGTGCCTGGGCACAGGGCACTAACACTGAAGCTTTCTTT.

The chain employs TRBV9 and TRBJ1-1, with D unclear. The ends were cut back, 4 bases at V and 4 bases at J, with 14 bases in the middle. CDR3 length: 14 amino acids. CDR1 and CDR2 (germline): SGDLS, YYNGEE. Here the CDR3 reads CASSPRTSGTEAFF. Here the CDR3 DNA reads TGTGCCAGCAGCCCACGGACCAGCGGCACTGAAGCTTTCTTT. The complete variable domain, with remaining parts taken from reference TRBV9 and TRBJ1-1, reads DSGVTQTPKHLITATGQRVTLRCSPRSGDLSVYWYQQSLDQGLQFLIQYYNGEERAKGNILERFSAQQFPDLHSELNLSSLELGDSALYFCASSPRTSGTEAFFGQGTRLTVV.

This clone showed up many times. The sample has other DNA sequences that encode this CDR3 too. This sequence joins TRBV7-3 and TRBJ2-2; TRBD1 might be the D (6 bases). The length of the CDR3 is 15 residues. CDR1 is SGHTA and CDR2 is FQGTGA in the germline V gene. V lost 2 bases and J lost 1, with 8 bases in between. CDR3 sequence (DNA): TGTGCCAGCAGCTTATTAGGGGGGAACACCGGGGAGCTGTTTTTT. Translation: CASSLLGGNTGELFF.

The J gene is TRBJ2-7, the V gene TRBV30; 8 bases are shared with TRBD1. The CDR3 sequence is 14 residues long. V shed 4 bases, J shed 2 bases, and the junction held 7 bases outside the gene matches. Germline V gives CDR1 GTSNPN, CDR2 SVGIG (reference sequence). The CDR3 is CAWTSGQGTYEQYF. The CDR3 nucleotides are TGTGCCTGGACTTCCGGACAGGGCACCTACGAGCAGTACTTC. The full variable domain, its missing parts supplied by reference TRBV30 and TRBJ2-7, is SQTIHQWPATLVQPVGSPLSLECTVEGTSNPNLYWYRQAAGRGLQLLFYSVGIGQISSEVPQNLSASRPQDRQFILSSKKLLLSDSGFYLCAWTSGQGTYEQYFGPGTRLTVT.

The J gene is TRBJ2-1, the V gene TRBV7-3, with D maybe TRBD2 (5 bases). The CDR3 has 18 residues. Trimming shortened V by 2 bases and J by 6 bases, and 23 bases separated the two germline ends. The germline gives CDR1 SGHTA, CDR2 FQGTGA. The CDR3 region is CASSLGVGGERLGNEQFF. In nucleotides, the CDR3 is TGTGCCAGCAGCTTAGGCGTGGGTGGGGAGCGGTTAGGCAATGAGCAGTTCTTC.